The 13 T cell receptor beta chains given below trace back to one sample, sequenced in a study of cytomegalovirus exposure and HLA in healthy donors. The PCR was carried out with 60 Vbeta primers and 13 Jbeta primers. Measured with immunoSEQ multiplex PCR; TCRdb has only the in-frame clones, and not every one. Among about 150,000 clones listed, about 70% were seen once. Source material: PBMCs. The receptors originated from a young man in good health and CMV-seropositive.

The gene calls are TRBV4-2 and TRBJ1-3, with 9 bases that match TRBD1. The CDR3 loop spans 16 amino acids. V gave up 1 base and J gave up 6 bases; unmatched junction bases: 7. Germline values: CDR1 LGHNA, CDR2 YNFKEQ. The CDR3 nucleotides are TGTGCCAGCAGCCAAGCGGACAGGGGAAATGAAAACACCATATATTTT. Translation: CASSQADRGNENTIYF.

The chain joins TRBV5-5 to TRBJ1-2; 11 bases align to TRBD1. Germline V gene sequence: CDR1 SGHKS, CDR2 YYEKEE (reference sequence). The CDR3 consists of 14 residues. The V segment lost 4 bases and the J segment 5 bases; nucleotides outside the gene matches: 4. CDR3 nucleotide sequence: TGTGCCAGCAGCGTGGGACAGGGGGTTTATGGCTACACCTTC. It yields the protein CASSVGQGVYGYTF.

This chain connects TRBV5-1 to TRBJ2-5; 7 bases are shared with TRBD2. J lost 4 bases, V lost 0 bases, and 3 bases had no gene match. The CDR3 length is 14 residues. Germline V gives CDR1 SGHRS, CDR2 YFSETQ. CDR3 in amino acids: CASSLGRGRETQYF. The CDR3 DNA reads TGCGCCAGCAGCTTGGGGCGGGGGAGAGAGACCCAGTACTTC. The full variable domain, its missing parts supplied by reference TRBV5-1 and TRBJ2-5, is KAGVTQTPRYLIKTRGQQVTLSCSPISGHRSVSWYQQTPGQGLQFLFEYFSETQRNKGNFPGRFSGRQFSNSRSEMNVSTLELGDSALYLCASSLGRGRETQYFGPGTRLLVL.

This clone was observed a handful of times. The V and J genes are TRBV2 and TRBJ2-2; 10 positions agree with TRBD2. This CDR3 is built from 16 residues. V trimming: 5 bases; J trimming: 4 bases; junction bases outside the gene matches: 7. CDR1 is SNHLY and CDR2 is FYNNEI in the germline V gene. The CDR3 loop reads CASSKQAGGPTGELFF. The CDR3 DNA reads as TGTGCCAGCAGTAAACAAGCGGGAGGGCCCACCGGGGAGCTGTTTTTT.

J is TRBJ2-7 and V is TRBV9, with D perhaps matching TRBD1 (5 bases). Germline CDR1 is SGDLS and CDR2 is YYNGEE. Trimming left V 4 bases short and J 5 bases short, with 16 bases between. This CDR3 comprises 14 residues. The CDR3 loop reads CASSLWGAGDEQYF. In nucleotides, the CDR3 is TGTGCCAGCAGCCTCTGGGGCGCTGGGGACGAGCAGTACTTC. The whole variable domain, filled in from reference TRBV9 and TRBJ2-7, reads DSGVTQTPKHLITATGQRVTLRCSPRSGDLSVYWYQQSLDQGLQFLIQYYNGEERAKGNILERFSAQQFPDLHSELNLSSLELGDSALYFCASSLWGAGDEQYFGPGTRLTVT.

This chain links TRBV7-9 with TRBJ2-5; TRBD2 matches at 9 bases. Trimming removed 4 bases from V and 4 bases from J; junction bases left unmatched: 13. The germline CDR1 and CDR2 sequences are SEHNR and FQNEAQ (reference sequence). The CDR3 extends over 17 amino acids. This chain's CDR3 is CASSWGAGGPLGETQYF. As DNA, the CDR3 is TGTGCCAGCAGCTGGGGGGCGGGAGGGCCCCTCGGAGAGACCCAGTACTTC.

This chain connects TRBV7-9 to TRBJ2-7; possible D gene TRBD2, 6 bases. The CDR3 spans 13 residues. The germline V and J ends were trimmed by 2 bases and 5 bases, with 10 bases remaining between them. Germline CDR1 and CDR2: SEHNR and FQNEAQ (reference sequence). The CDR3 region is CASSLLSSDEQYF. Written as DNA, the CDR3 is TGTGCCAGCAGCTTATTGTCTAGCGACGAGCAGTACTTC. Full variable domain (remainder filled in from reference TRBV7-9 and TRBJ2-7): DTGVSQNPRHKITKRGQNVTFRCDPISEHNRLYWYRQTLGQGPEFLTYFQNEAQLEKSRLLSDRFSAERPKGSFSTLEIQRTEQGDSAMYLCASSLLSSDEQYFGPGTRLTVT.

The chain recombines TRBV15 with TRBJ1-1; D unresolved. The germline V and J ends were trimmed by 3 bases and 1 base, with 6 bases remaining between them. Germline values: CDR1 LNHNV, CDR2 YYDKDF (reference sequence). The CDR3 consists of 13 residues. In DNA, the CDR3 is TGTGCCACCAGCAGCCGACAGAACACTGAAGCTTTCTTT. Translation gives CATSSRQNTEAFF.

This clone was found a few times. V usage is TRBV29-1 and J usage is TRBJ2-1, with 7 bases aligning to TRBD1. The V gene end was trimmed by 7 bases and the J gene end by 0 bases; junction bases not matched to a gene: 3. The germline V gene has CDR1 SQVTM and CDR2 ANQGSEA. The CDR3 is made up of 13 amino acids. DNA of the CDR3: TGCAGCGGGGGACAGTCCTCCTACAATGAGCAGTTCTTC. Translated, it gives CSGGQSSYNEQFF.

V gene TRBV25-1 combines with J gene TRBJ2-7, with D hard to call. V was cut by 2 bases and J by 4 bases, with 12 bases left in between. Germline V lookup: CDR1 MGHDK, CDR2 SYGVNS. This CDR3 spans 14 amino acids. The CDR3 DNA reads TGTGCCAGCAGTGAAATCGGGTCAGAGTACGAGCAGTACTTC. Protein sequence: CASSEIGSEYEQYF.

The chain recombines TRBV29-1 with TRBJ2-3; 9 nucleotides agree with TRBD2. The CDR3 runs 15 residues. V shed 5 bases and J 3 bases; nucleotides not matched to a gene: 9. Germline V gene data show CDR1 as SQVTM and CDR2 as ANQGSEA. CDR3 in DNA: TGCAGCGTTCGACCAAATAGCGGGAGAACAGATACGCAGTATTTT. Translation: CSVRPNSGRTDTQYF.

The V gene is TRBV6-1, the J gene TRBJ1-2; 7 bases match TRBD1. V trimming: 7 bases; J trimming: 3 bases; junction bases outside the gene matches: 2. This CDR3 comprises 12 residues. Germline lookup yields CDR1 MNHNS and CDR2 SASEGT. Here the CDR3 reads CASNTGDYGYTF. Written as DNA, the CDR3 is TGTGCCAGCAATACAGGGGACTATGGCTACACCTTC.

The chain couples TRBV6-5 to TRBJ1-1, with 7 bases that match TRBD1. The J segment lost 0 bases and the V segment lost 4 bases, leaving 5 bases of the junction unmatched. Germline values: CDR1 MNHEY, CDR2 SVGAGI. CDR3 length: 15 amino acids. This chain's CDR3 is CASSWAGGMNTEAFF. Here the CDR3 DNA reads TGTGCCAGCAGTTGGGCAGGGGGAATGAACACTGAAGCTTTCTTT.